This passage covers 16 T cell receptor beta chains from one sample sequenced in a study of T cell changes during pregnancy in multiple sclerosis. Libraries were prepared by immunoSEQ multiplex PCR; TCRdb keeps only in-frame clonotypes and omits some of them. The table lists about 50,000 clones, 90% to 95% of them singletons. The sequencing here drew on CD8+ T cells from peripheral blood mononuclear cells, taken in the first trimester of pregnancy. Receptors originate from a female donor with multiple sclerosis, enrolled in a pregnancy study.

This sequence joins TRBV7-6 and TRBJ1-3, with D perhaps TRBD1 (6 bases). CDR1 is SGHVS, CDR2 FNYEAQ, per germline. V shed 1 base and J shed 0 bases, with 13 bases lying between them. This CDR3 has 17 residues. The CDR3 bases are TGTGCCAGCAGCTTAGGAGGGGGGGTCCACTCTGGAAACACCATATATTTT. Amino acids: CASSLGGGVHSGNTIYF.

The rearrangement uses TRBV19 and TRBJ2-2, with D possibly matching TRBD1 (6 bases). The germline gives CDR1 LNHDA, CDR2 SQIVND (reference sequence). CDR3 size: 13 residues. The V end lost 8 bases, the J end lost 2 bases, and 9 bases lay between the germline ends. For the CDR3, the DNA is TGTGCCAGTCGGACAGCCAACACCGGGGAGCTGTTTTTT. Protein sequence: CASRTANTGELFF.

The V and J genes are TRBV5-5 and TRBJ2-7, with TRBD2 matching over 8 bases. CDR1 SGHKS and CDR2 YYEKEE come from the germline V gene (reference sequence). V trimming: 4 bases; J trimming: 2 bases; junction bases outside the gene matches: 11. The CDR3 length is 16 residues. CDR3 in amino acids: CASSPTPGLVPYEQYF. CDR3 DNA: TGTGCCAGCAGCCCGACCCCGGGACTAGTCCCCTACGAGCAGTACTTC.

The chain employs TRBV6-1 and TRBJ2-1; D gene ambiguous. Trimming cost V 9 bases and J 0 bases, with 15 bases left between them. This CDR3 region has 15 residues. Germline V gene sequence: CDR1 MNHNS, CDR2 SASEGT. Here the CDR3 reads CASFLTPSSYNEQFF. The CDR3 nucleotides read TGTGCCAGTTTCTTAACCCCTAGCTCCTACAATGAGCAGTTCTTC.

The genes are TRBV6-5 and TRBJ2-1; D gene ambiguous. Per the germline V gene, CDR1 is MNHEY and CDR2 is SVGAGI. CDR3 size: 13 residues. Trimming removed 5 bases from V and 0 bases from J, with 5 bases in between. The DNA for the CDR3 is TGTGCCAGCAGTATGTACTCCTACAATGAGCAGTTCTTC. As protein: CASSMYSYNEQFF.

The chain links TRBV6-8 to TRBJ1-5, with TRBD1 as a possible D gene (6 bases). Trimming pared 4 bases from V and 8 bases from J, leaving 18 bases between. The CDR3 sequence is 15 residues long. From germline, CDR1 is MNHGY and CDR2 SAAAGT. In DNA form, the CDR3 reads TGTGCCAGCAGTTCGCGGGGGCAGGAGGGTAAGCCCCAGCATTTT. This translates into CASSSRGQEGKPQHF.

The sample holds a few counts of this clone. The DNA of the CDR3 is TGCGCCAGCAGCTTGGAAGGGGCCGGGGAGCTGTTTTTT. Its protein product is CASSLEGAGELFF. The chain combines TRBV5-1 with TRBJ2-2; D perhaps matches TRBD1 (5 bases). CDR3 length: 13 amino acids. The germline V and J ends were trimmed by 0 bases and 6 bases, with 6 bases remaining between them. Germline V gives CDR1 SGHRS, CDR2 YFSETQ.

The chain joins TRBV5-8 to TRBJ2-3; 7 bases map to TRBD1. V dropped 4 bases and J dropped 2; count of bases not matched to a gene: 13. Germline V gene sequence: CDR1 SGHTS, CDR2 YDEGEE. The CDR3 has 17 residues. For the CDR3, the DNA is TGTGCCAGCAGCGCCGACAGGGCAATTCCTAACACAGATACGCAGTATTTT. It encodes CASSADRAIPNTDTQYF.

DNA for the CDR3: TGTGCCAGCAGGGCATCCGCCGGGGGGGCTTCCTACGAGCAGTACTTC. Encoded protein: CASRASAGGASYEQYF. This chain connects TRBV2 to TRBJ2-7; 8 nucleotides align to TRBD2. Trimming cost V 6 bases and J 1 base; bases outside gene matches: 11. The CDR3 is 16 amino acids. Germline V gene lookup returns CDR1 SNHLY and CDR2 FYNNEI. Together with reference TRBV2 and TRBJ2-7, the CDR3 gives the full variable domain: EPEVTQTPSHQVTQMGQEVILRCVPISNHLYFYWYRQILGQKVEFLVSFYNNEISEKSEIFDDQFSVERPDGSNFTLKIRSTKLEDSAMYFCASRASAGGASYEQYFGPGTRLTVT.

The rearrangement joins TRBV6-5 to TRBJ2-1; 9 bases fit TRBD1. The V segment lost 6 bases and the J segment 4 bases; nucleotides outside the gene matches: 4. Germline CDR1 MNHEY, CDR2 SVGAGI. The length of the CDR3 is 14 residues. In DNA form, the CDR3 reads TGTGCCAGCAGCCGACAGGGGGGATACAATGAGCAGTTCTTC. Translating it yields CASSRQGGYNEQFF.

The chain is built from TRBV2 and TRBJ2-1; D is uncertain. The CDR3 sequence is 12 residues long. Between the trimmed V and J ends, which lost 2 bases and 10 bases, there was a span of 9 bases. Germline V gene sequence: CDR1 SNHLY, CDR2 FYNNEI. The CDR3 DNA reads TGTGCCAGCAGTGAAAATCCCTCGGAGCAGTTCTTC. As protein: CASSENPSEQFF.

The chain recombines TRBV27 with TRBJ1-2, with a tentative D call TRBD1 (5 bases). V lost 6 bases and J 5 bases, leaving 22 bases between the germline ends. From germline, CDR1 is MNHEY and CDR2 SMNVEV (reference sequence). The CDR3 is 16 residues long. The CDR3 reads CASSTSRGEFRYGYTF. For the CDR3, the DNA is TGTGCCAGCAGCACTTCACGGGGGGAGTTTAGGTATGGCTACACCTTC.

The chain uses TRBV9 and TRBJ2-1, with TRBD2 matching 12 bases. Germline-derived CDR1 and CDR2 are SGDLS and YYNGEE. Trimming removed 3 bases from V and 3 bases from J; junction bases left unmatched: 4. The CDR3 is 16 amino acids. The CDR3 reads CASSGWTSGNYNEQFF. For the CDR3, the DNA is TGTGCCAGCAGCGGGTGGACTAGCGGGAACTACAATGAGCAGTTCTTC.

V and J are TRBV29-1 and TRBJ1-4; D is perhaps TRBD1 (5 bases). This CDR3 has 13 amino acids. V lost 6 bases and J lost 0, with 8 bases in between. Per the germline V gene, CDR1 is SQVTM and CDR2 is ANQGSEA. The CDR3: CSVGHPTNEKLFF. CDR3 in DNA: TGCAGCGTCGGACACCCAACTAATGAAAAACTGTTTTTT.

V is TRBV15 and J is TRBJ1-1; TRBD1 agrees at 8 bases. In germline, CDR1 is LNHNV, CDR2 YYDKDF (reference sequence). The CDR3 is 11 amino acids. V gave up 9 bases and J gave up 11 bases; unmatched junction bases: 8. The CDR3 region is CATSGGGWAFF. The CDR3 coding sequence is TGTGCCACTTCAGGGGGCGGTTGGGCTTTCTTT.

This chain uses TRBV7-6 with TRBJ2-7; tentatively, D is TRBD1 (6 bases). Germline V lookup: CDR1 SGHVS, CDR2 FNYEAQ. V was trimmed by 2 bases and J by 5 bases, leaving 13 bases between them. The CDR3 runs to 14 residues. The CDR3 bases are TGTGCCAGCAGCTTAATTCTGGGGGCGAACGAGCAGTACTTC. As protein: CASSLILGANEQYF.